The 5 T cell receptor beta chains below all came from one sample that was sequenced in a study of long-term antiretroviral therapy in people with HIV. Survey-level resolution applied to immunoSEQ assay v3.0. The assay was immunoSEQ multiplex PCR, and TCRdb's table has in-frame clones only and misses some. The repertoire consists of about 39,000 clones, with roughly nine tenths occurring once and the leading ten covering roughly 4%. The material sequenced was unsorted PBMCs, taken 1.2 years after starting antiretroviral therapy. Receptor source: a woman in her fifties or sixties with HIV.

The chain uses TRBV19 and TRBJ2-7; TRBD1 matches 7 bases. CDR1 LNHDA and CDR2 SQIVND come from the germline V gene (reference sequence). The CDR3 is made up of 15 amino acids. Unmatched junction bases numbered 11, after V lost 4 bases and J lost 5 bases. The CDR3 reads CASSSNRGVLHEQYF. DNA for the CDR3: TGTGCCAGTAGTAGCAACAGGGGAGTACTGCACGAGCAGTACTTC.

The table lists this clone with a few counts. This sequence joins TRBV2 and TRBJ2-7, with D unresolved. CDR1 SNHLY and CDR2 FYNNEI come from the germline V gene. This CDR3 has 12 amino acids. Trimming took off 0 bases at V and 6 bases at J, with 6 bases between the two ends. CDR3 DNA sequence: TGTGCCAGCAGTGAAGCTAGGAGCGAGCAGTACTTC. This codes for CASSEARSEQYF.

This chain uses TRBV9 with TRBJ2-7; the D is unclear. The germline V gene encodes CDR1 SGDLS and CDR2 YYNGEE. V lost 0 bases, J lost 1 base, and 11 bases lay in between. The CDR3 loop spans 15 amino acids. The CDR3 coding sequence is TGTGCCAGCAGCGTAGGGCAGGCCACTTCCTACGAGCAGTACTTC. Translated, it gives CASSVGQATSYEQYF.

This clone was recorded once. CDR3 DNA: TGCGCCAGCAGCCGGGACAGGGGTAGCTACAATGAGCAGTTCTTC. Protein product: CASSRDRGSYNEQFF. This sequence joins TRBV5-1 and TRBJ2-1, with 10 bases aligning to TRBD1. J lost 3 bases, V lost 4 bases, and 4 bases had no gene match. The CDR3 has 15 residues. Germline lookup yields CDR1 SGHRS and CDR2 YFSETQ. Full variable domain (remainder filled in from reference TRBV5-1 and TRBJ2-1): KAGVTQTPRYLIKTRGQQVTLSCSPISGHRSVSWYQQTPGQGLQFLFEYFSETQRNKGNFPGRFSGRQFSNSRSEMNVSTLELGDSALYLCASSRDRGSYNEQFFGPGTRLTVL.

CDR3 sequence: CASSPRGGAAGANVLTF. DNA for the CDR3: TGTGCCAGCTCACCACGAGGGGGCGCAGCTGGGGCCAACGTCCTGACTTTC. The J gene is TRBJ2-6, the V gene TRBV18, with TRBD1 identical over 7 bases. V was pared by 1 base and J by 2 bases, with 5 bases of the junction left unmatched. The germline V gene has CDR1 KGHSH and CDR2 LQKENI. The CDR3 is made up of 17 amino acids.